This T cell receptor beta chain was found in a study of response to subunit inactivated influenza vaccine. In this sample, this clonotype turned up a few times. Its specificity is not known. Germline CDR1 is DFQATT and CDR2 is SNEGSKA (reference sequence). There are 19 residues in the CDR3. V dropped 0 bases and J dropped 6; count of bases not matched to a gene: 13. TCRdb redid the calling of the RT-PCR reads with MiXCR, one entry per CDR3 protein. The repertoire has under 200,000 distinct CDR3 sequences, about 10% of them found once; the top ten carry 35% to 40%. Study-wide findings and caveats: Authors proposed each seasonal influenza vaccination draws in few new T cells.

The sequences come from CD8+ T cells sorted from PBMCs, collected 23 to 25 months after vaccination. The TCR originated in a man aged 45 to 70 who received an inactivated influenza vaccine. This chain joins TRBV20-1 and TRBJ2-3, with 15 bases aligning to TRBD2. Written as DNA, the CDR3 is TGCAGTGCTAGAGATCTGGGACTAGCGGGAGGTCCCTACACGGATACGCAGTATTTT. Amino acids: CSARDLGLAGGPYTDTQYF.